This T cell receptor (beta chain) is drawn from a study of vaccination and CD4 T cells after COVID-19. Looking at the study overall: The post-COVID sampling time was a median about 100 days after diagnosis, ranging from 35 to 161. At a median approximately 71 days (range 14 to 241) after dose two, post-vaccine samples were obtained.

Germline CDR1 is LNHNV and CDR2 is YYDKDF (reference sequence). The CDR3 covers 16 residues. The trim removed 1 base at V and 5 bases at J, leaving 6 bases unmatched. Sequenced with the Oncomine TCR Beta short-read assay was DNA taken from cultured CD4+ T cells. Each CDR3 protein gets one entry after TCRdb re-called the PCR reads with MiXCR. The sample lists around 4,600 distinct CDR3 sequences, around 50% occurring once. Regarding this clonotype: As yet, its antigen is unknown.

Treatment noted: roughly ten-day PBMC culture with coronavirus spike peptide pools or control peptides (ViraFEST assay). Before the COVID-19 pandemic (2011-2018), CD4+ T cells were obtained from the unexposed donor. Half the growth medium was swapped for new IL-2 medium on days 3 and 7. The TCR sequence derives from a human donor in good health. Material for sequencing was CD4+ T cells from blood, cultured in vitro. This chain links TRBV15 with TRBJ2-2; 8 nucleotides match TRBD2. The CDR3: CATSRGKAGGTGELFF. The CDR3 bases are TGTGCCACCAGCAGAGGGAAGGCGGGAGGAACCGGGGAGCTGTTTTTT. Supplemented by reference TRBV15 and TRBJ2-2, the full variable domain reads DAMVIQNPRYQVTQFGKPVTLSCSQTLNHNVMYWYQQKSSQAPKLLFHYYDKDFNNEADTPDNFQSRRPNTSFCFLDIRSPGLGDTAMYLCATSRGKAGGTGELFFGEGSRLTVL.